A single sample is the source of the 19 T cell receptor beta chains below, sequenced in a study of T-cell memory formation after mild COVID-19. TCRdb re-analysed the 5' RACE reads in MiXCR, keeping a single row per CDR3 protein. The data hold more than 80,000 distinct CDR3 sequences, with about a sixth observed a single time. Sequenced material: PBMCs or a T cell subset sorted from them (not recorded which). Receptor source: an adult woman who had mild COVID-19 (a few samples of this study predate the infection). Cell type and time point are not known.

In its sample, this clonotype was seen a few times. The V gene is TRBV29-1, the J gene TRBJ1-2, with a tentative D call TRBD1 (6 bases). The V gene's germline CDR1 is SQVTM and CDR2 ANQGSEA. This CDR3 has 11 residues. The ends were cut back, 7 bases at V and 4 bases at J, with 10 bases in the middle. CDR3 loop: CSASGVYGYTF. CDR3 nucleotide sequence: TGCAGCGCTTCAGGGGTCTATGGCTACACCTTC. The variable domain in full, completed from reference TRBV29-1 and TRBJ1-2, reads SAVISQKPSRDICQRGTSLTIQCQVDSQVTMMFWYRQQPGQSLTLIATANQGSEATYESGFVIDKFPISRPNLTFSTLTVSNMSPEDSSIYLCSASGVYGYTFGSGTRLTVV.

A few counts support this clonotype. The rearrangement uses TRBV7-6 and TRBJ2-3, with 11 bases that match TRBD2. J lost 2 bases, V lost 5 bases, and 9 bases had no gene match. This CDR3 has 17 residues. Germline loops: CDR1 SGHVS, CDR2 FNYEAQ. CDR3 loop: CASSTLTSGTNTDTQYF. The CDR3 DNA is TGTGCCAGCAGCACCCTGACTAGCGGGACGAACACAGATACGCAGTATTTT.

The chain employs TRBV6-2 or TRBV6-3 and TRBJ2-1, with D perhaps TRBD2 (7 bases). The germline V and J ends were trimmed by 6 bases and 0 bases, with 18 bases remaining between them. The CDR3 length is 17 residues. From germline, CDR1 is MNHEY and CDR2 SVGEGT. As DNA, the CDR3 is TGTGCCAGCAGGGAATGGGGGGGCCCTTACTCCTACAATGAGCAGTTCTTC. Its protein is CASREWGGPYSYNEQFF.

This clonotype was found a few times. The V call is TRBV6-6, the J call TRBJ1-1; tentative D call: TRBD1 (5 bases). The CDR3 is 12 amino acids. The V and J ends lost 5 bases and 3 bases respectively, with 7 bases between them. The germline V gene encodes CDR1 MNHNY and CDR2 SVGAGI (reference sequence). CDR3 coding DNA: TGTGCCAGCAGTCGGGGGGACACTGAAGCTTTCTTT. It encodes CASSRGDTEAFF.

The sample holds a few counts of this clonotype. The rearrangement uses TRBV4-3 and TRBJ2-3; TRBD2 matches 11 bases. The length of the CDR3 is 17 residues. Germline CDR1 and CDR2: LGHNA and YSLEER. V shed 2 bases and J 5 bases; nucleotides not matched to a gene: 9. The CDR3 nucleotides read TGCGCCAGCAGCCAACCCCCGGCTAGCGGGGGGCAAGATACGCAGTATTTT. Protein sequence: CASSQPPASGGQDTQYF.

In this sample, this clonotype turned up a few times. For the CDR3, the DNA is TGTGCCAGCAGCAAATCCGATAGCGGGATTGAAGCCTACGAGCAGTACTTC. This sequence encodes CASSKSDSGIEAYEQYF. The chain joins TRBV13 to TRBJ2-7, with 8 bases lining up with TRBD2. J lost 2 bases, V lost 5 bases, and 14 bases had no gene match. CDR1 and CDR2 from the germline V gene are PRHDT and FYEKMQ (reference sequence). The CDR3 spans 17 residues. The variable domain in full, with the rest retrieved from reference TRBV13 and TRBJ2-7, is AAGVIQSPRHLIKEKRETATLKCYPIPRHDTVYWYQQGPGQDPQFLISFYEKMQSDKGSIPDRFSAQQFSDYHSELNMSSLELGDSALYFCASSKSDSGIEAYEQYFGPGTRLTVT.

The V and J genes are TRBV5-6 and TRBJ2-7; D may be TRBD2 (5 bases). Germline V lookup: CDR1 SGHDT, CDR2 YYEEEE. The CDR3 length is 12 residues. Deletions cut 0 bases from V and 7 bases from J, with 8 bases between. The CDR3 is CASSLAWEEQYF. For the CDR3, the DNA is TGTGCCAGCAGCTTGGCGTGGGAGGAGCAGTACTTC.

This clonotype was observed many times. The chain links TRBV7-8 to TRBJ2-7; D might be TRBD2 (5 bases). Germline CDR1 is SGHVS and CDR2 is FQNEAQ. V was shortened by 2 bases and J by 5 bases, with 19 bases between the two germline ends. This CDR3 has 16 amino acids. The CDR3 bases are TGTGCCAGCAGCTTACTCCCGGGATCAAGGAGCAACGAGCAGTACTTC. Encoded protein: CASSLLPGSRSNEQYF. Filled out from reference TRBV7-8 and TRBJ2-7, the complete variable domain reads GAGVSQSPRYKVAKRGQDVALRCDPISGHVSLFWYQQALGQGPEFLTYFQNEAQLDKSGLPSDRFFAERPEGSVSTLKIQRTQQEDSAVYLCASSLLPGSRSNEQYFGPGTRLTVT.

The chain links TRBV4-1 to TRBJ2-7; D call uncertain. CDR3 length: 13 amino acids. Germline V CDR1 and CDR2: MGHRA, YSYEKL. The V gene lost 0 bases and the J gene lost 3 bases, with 6 bases spanning the gap. The CDR3 region has the DNA TGCGCCAGCAGCCAAGACAGGTACTACGAGCAGTACTTC. Translating it yields CASSQDRYYEQYF.

The V call is TRBV24-1, the J call TRBJ1-5; D is possibly TRBD1 (6 bases). This CDR3 is 14 amino acids long. Germline V lookup: CDR1 KGHDR, CDR2 SFDVKD. Trimming removed 3 bases at V and 6 bases at J, with 11 bases between. CDR3 amino acids: CATSDHDRIQPQHF. Here the CDR3 DNA reads TGTGCCACCAGTGATCACGACAGGATTCAGCCCCAGCATTTT.

The CDR3 protein is CASTPSGLNTEAFF. The CDR3 DNA reads as TGTGCCAGCACCCCGTCAGGTCTGAACACTGAAGCTTTCTTT. The chain combines TRBV3-1 with TRBJ1-1; D is undetermined. V was cut by 7 bases and J by 0 bases, with 12 bases left in between. The CDR3 sequence is 14 residues long. CDR1 LGHDT and CDR2 YNNKEL come from the germline V gene (reference sequence).

The chain carries TRBV9 and TRBJ2-7, with TRBD2 as a possible D gene (6 bases). V shed 0 bases and J shed 7 bases, with 17 bases lying between them. This CDR3 comprises 15 residues. Germline V gives CDR1 SGDLS, CDR2 YYNGEE. As DNA, the CDR3 is TGTGCCAGCAGCGTAGGGGACGGGATGGCGGGAGAGCAGTACTTC. This gives the protein CASSVGDGMAGEQYF.

V usage is TRBV12-3 or TRBV12-4 and J usage is TRBJ2-4; TRBD2 matches at 7 bases. V lost 4 bases and J lost 7; bases outside the gene matches: 1. The CDR3 is made up of 12 amino acids. This chain's CDR3 is CASSWGGNIQYF. CDR3 nucleotide sequence: TGTGCCAGCAGTTGGGGGGGGAACATTCAGTACTTC.

J is TRBJ2-5 and V is TRBV29-1; TRBD1 is a possible D gene (5 bases). The CDR3 spans 14 residues. V lost 1 base and J lost 2, with 11 bases in between. From germline, CDR1 is SQVTM and CDR2 ANQGSEA. The CDR3: CSVEGAGIQETQYF. Written as DNA, the CDR3 is TGCAGCGTTGAAGGGGCAGGGATTCAAGAGACCCAGTACTTC.

This clonotype appeared many times. This chain joins TRBV29-1 and TRBJ1-1, with 7 bases aligning to TRBD1. This CDR3 comprises 11 residues. With V trimmed by 8 bases and J by 4 bases, 4 bases remained unmatched. Germline-derived CDR1 and CDR2 are SQVTM and ANQGSEA. CDR3 region: CSPYRGTEAFF. As DNA, the CDR3 is TGCAGCCCATACAGGGGCACTGAAGCTTTCTTT.

The chain links TRBV15 to TRBJ2-3; 9 positions agree with TRBD2. The CDR3 length is 13 residues. CDR1 LNHNV and CDR2 YYDKDF come from the germline V gene (reference sequence). The ends lost 6 bases at V and 4 bases at J; junction bases unmatched: 2. CDR3: CATSGGRADTQYF. CDR3 in DNA: TGTGCCACCAGTGGCGGGAGGGCAGATACGCAGTATTTT.

The J gene is TRBJ1-1, the V gene TRBV4-2, with 9 bases matching TRBD1. Per germline, CDR1 LGHNA and CDR2 YNFKEQ. V was pared by 2 bases and J by 1 base, with 2 bases of the junction left unmatched. This CDR3 region has 15 residues. CDR3 sequence (DNA): TGTGCCAGCAGCCAAACAGGGGGCGGGAACACTGAAGCTTTCTTT. Protein: CASSQTGGGNTEAFF.

The genes are TRBV4-1 and TRBJ2-1; the D gene is possibly TRBD2 (5 bases). This CDR3 comprises 16 residues. CDR1 is MGHRA, CDR2 YSYEKL, per germline. The V and J ends lost 0 bases and 0 bases respectively, with 9 bases between them. Here the CDR3 reads CASSQERGSSYNEQFF. The CDR3 DNA reads TGCGCCAGCAGCCAAGAGCGTGGGAGCTCCTACAATGAGCAGTTCTTC.

This chain uses TRBV11-2 with TRBJ1-2, with 9 bases that match TRBD1. V trimming: 3 bases; J trimming: 0 bases; junction bases outside the gene matches: 2. Looked up from germline, CDR1 is SGHAT and CDR2 is FQNNGV. The CDR3 extends over 15 amino acids. For the CDR3, the DNA is TGTGCCAGCAGCTTGACAGGGGGAGCTAACTATGGCTACACCTTC. Residues: CASSLTGGANYGYTF.